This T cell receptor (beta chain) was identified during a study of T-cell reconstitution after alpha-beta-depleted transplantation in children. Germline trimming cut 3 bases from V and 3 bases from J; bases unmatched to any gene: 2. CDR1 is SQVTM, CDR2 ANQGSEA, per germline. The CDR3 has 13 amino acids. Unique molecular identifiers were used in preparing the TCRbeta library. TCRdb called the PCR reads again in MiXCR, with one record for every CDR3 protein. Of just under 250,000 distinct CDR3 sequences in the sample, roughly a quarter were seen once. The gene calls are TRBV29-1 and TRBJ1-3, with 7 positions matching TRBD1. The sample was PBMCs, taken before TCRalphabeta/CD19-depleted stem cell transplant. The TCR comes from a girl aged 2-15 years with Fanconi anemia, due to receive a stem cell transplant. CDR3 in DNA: TGCAGCGTTGAGGGACAGATTGGAAACACCATATATTTT. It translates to CSVEGQIGNTIYF.